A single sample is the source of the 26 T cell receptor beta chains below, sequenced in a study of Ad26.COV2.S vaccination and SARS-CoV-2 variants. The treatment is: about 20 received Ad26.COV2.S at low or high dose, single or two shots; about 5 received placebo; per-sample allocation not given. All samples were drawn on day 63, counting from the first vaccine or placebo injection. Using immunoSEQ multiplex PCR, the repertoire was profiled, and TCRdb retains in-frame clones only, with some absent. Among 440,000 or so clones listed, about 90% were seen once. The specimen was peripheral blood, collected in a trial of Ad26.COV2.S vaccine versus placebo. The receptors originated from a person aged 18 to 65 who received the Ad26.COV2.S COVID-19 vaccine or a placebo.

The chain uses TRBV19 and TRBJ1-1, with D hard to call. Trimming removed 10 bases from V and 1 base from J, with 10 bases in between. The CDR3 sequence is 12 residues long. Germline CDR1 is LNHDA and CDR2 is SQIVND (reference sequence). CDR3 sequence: CAIRTANTEAFF. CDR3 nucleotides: TGTGCCATCAGGACCGCGAACACTGAAGCTTTCTTT.

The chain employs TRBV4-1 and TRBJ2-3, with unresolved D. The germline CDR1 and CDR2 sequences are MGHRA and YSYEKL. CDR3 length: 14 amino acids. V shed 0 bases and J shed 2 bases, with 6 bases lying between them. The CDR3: CASSQDSYTDTQYF. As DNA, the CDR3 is TGCGCCAGCAGCCAAGACTCGTACACAGATACGCAGTATTTT.

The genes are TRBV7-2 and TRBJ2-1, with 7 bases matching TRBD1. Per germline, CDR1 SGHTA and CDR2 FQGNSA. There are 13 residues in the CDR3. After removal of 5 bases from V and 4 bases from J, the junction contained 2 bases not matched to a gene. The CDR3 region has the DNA TGTGCCAGCAGCGGGACAGCATACAATGAGCAGTTCTTC. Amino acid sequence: CASSGTAYNEQFF.

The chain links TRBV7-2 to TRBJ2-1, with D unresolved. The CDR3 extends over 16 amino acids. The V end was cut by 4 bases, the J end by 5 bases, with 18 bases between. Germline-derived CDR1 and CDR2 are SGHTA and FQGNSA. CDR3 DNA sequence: TGTGCCAGCAGCTCCTCGTCCACAGTAGCCAACAATGAGCAGTTCTTC. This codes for CASSSSSTVANNEQFF.

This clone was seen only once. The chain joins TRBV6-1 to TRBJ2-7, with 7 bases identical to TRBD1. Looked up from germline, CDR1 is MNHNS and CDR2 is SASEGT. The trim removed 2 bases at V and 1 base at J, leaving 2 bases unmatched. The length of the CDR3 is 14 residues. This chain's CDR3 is CASSEWTGSYEQYF. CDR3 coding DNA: TGTGCCAGCAGTGAATGGACAGGATCCTACGAGCAGTACTTC.

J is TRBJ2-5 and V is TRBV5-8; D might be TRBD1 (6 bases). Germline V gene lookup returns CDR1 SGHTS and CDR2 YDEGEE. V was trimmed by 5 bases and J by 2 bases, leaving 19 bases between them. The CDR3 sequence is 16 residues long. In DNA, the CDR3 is TGTGCCAGCAGTTTTAAGATGGACAGCGTTCAAGAGACCCAGTACTTC. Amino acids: CASSFKMDSVQETQYF.

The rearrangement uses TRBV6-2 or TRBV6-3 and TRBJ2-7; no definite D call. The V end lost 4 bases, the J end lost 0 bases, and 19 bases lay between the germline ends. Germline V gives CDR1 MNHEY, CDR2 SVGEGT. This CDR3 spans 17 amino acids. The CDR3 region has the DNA TGTGCCAGCAGTTCCATCGGATACAACTACCCCTCCTACGAGCAGTACTTC. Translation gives CASSSIGYNYPSYEQYF.

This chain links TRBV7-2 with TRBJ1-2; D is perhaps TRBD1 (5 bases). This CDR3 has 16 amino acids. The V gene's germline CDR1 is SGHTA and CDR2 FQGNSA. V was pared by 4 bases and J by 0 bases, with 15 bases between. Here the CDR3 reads CASSSSDSLTNYGYTF. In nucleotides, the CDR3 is TGTGCCAGCAGCTCCTCTGACAGCTTGACTAACTATGGCTACACCTTC.

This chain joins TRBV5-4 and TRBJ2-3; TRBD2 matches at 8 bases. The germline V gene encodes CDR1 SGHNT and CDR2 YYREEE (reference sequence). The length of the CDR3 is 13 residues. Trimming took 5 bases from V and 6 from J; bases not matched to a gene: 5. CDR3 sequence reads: CASSYSGADTQYF. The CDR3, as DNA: TGTGCCAGCAGTTATAGCGGGGCTGATACGCAGTATTTT.

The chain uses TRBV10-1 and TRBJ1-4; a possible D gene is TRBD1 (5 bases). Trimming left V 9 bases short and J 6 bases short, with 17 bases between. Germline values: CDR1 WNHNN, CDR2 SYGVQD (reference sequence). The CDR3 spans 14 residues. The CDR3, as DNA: TGCGCCAGTCTCGGCTCGGGGGTCGATGAAAAACTGTTTTTT. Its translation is CASLGSGVDEKLFF.

Written as DNA, the CDR3 is TGCAGTGCTAGTATACCACAGTTGGGCTTCTCCTACAATGAGCAGTTCTTC. It codes for CSASIPQLGFSYNEQFF. The chain couples TRBV20-1 to TRBJ2-1; D uncertain. The CDR3 is made up of 17 amino acids. CDR1 and CDR2 (germline): DFQATT, SNEGSKA (reference sequence). V was shortened by 3 bases and J by 0 bases, with 18 bases between the two germline ends.

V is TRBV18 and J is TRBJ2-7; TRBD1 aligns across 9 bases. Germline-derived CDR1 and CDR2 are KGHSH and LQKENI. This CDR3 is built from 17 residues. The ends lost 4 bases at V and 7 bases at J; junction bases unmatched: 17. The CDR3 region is CASSQYRTGGVTREQYF. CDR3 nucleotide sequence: TGTGCCAGCTCACAATATCGCACAGGGGGCGTAACCAGGGAGCAGTACTTC.

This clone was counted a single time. In nucleotides, the CDR3 is TGTGCCAGCAGCTACGAAACAGGTCTCGACGGCTACACCTTC. Translated: CASSYETGLDGYTF. The gene calls are TRBV12-1 and TRBJ1-2; the DNA was not compared with TRBD1, the D call given in the table. TRBV12-1 is recorded as a pseudogene. The CDR3 has 14 residues.

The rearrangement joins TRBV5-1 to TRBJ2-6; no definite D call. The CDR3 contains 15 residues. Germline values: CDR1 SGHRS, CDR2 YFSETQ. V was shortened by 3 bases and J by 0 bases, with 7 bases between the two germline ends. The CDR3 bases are TGCGCCAGCAGCTCTTACATCTCTGGGGCCAACGTCCTGACTTTC. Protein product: CASSSYISGANVLTF.

The CDR3 here is CASSLSDGYYEQYF. The CDR3 bases are TGTGCCAGCAGTTTATCGGACGGGTACTACGAGCAGTACTTC. The chain carries TRBV27 and TRBJ2-7; D call uncertain. Trimming removed 0 bases at V and 3 bases at J, with 9 bases between. Germline values: CDR1 MNHEY, CDR2 SMNVEV (reference sequence). The CDR3 runs to 14 residues.

The CDR3 reads CASGLGGGRNGRTEAFF. CDR3 bases: TGTGCTAGTGGTTTGGGCGGGGGGCGGAACGGGAGGACTGAAGCTTTCTTT. The chain links TRBV12-5 to TRBJ1-1; D might be TRBD1 (6 bases). V was pared by 1 base and J by 5 bases, with 20 bases between. The length of the CDR3 is 17 residues. Germline V gene sequence: CDR1 LGHNT, CDR2 FRNRAP.

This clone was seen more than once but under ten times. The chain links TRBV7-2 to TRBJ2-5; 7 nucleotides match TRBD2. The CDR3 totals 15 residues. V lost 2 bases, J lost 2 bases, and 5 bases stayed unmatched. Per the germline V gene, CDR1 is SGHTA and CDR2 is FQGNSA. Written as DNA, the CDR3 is TGTGCCAGCAGCTTATCGCGGGAGTCACAAGAGACCCAGTACTTC. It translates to CASSLSRESQETQYF.

The CDR3 bases are TGTGCCAGCTCACCACCGGGGCTGGAAGGAAATGAGCAGTTCTTC. Translated: CASSPPGLEGNEQFF. The chain uses TRBV18 and TRBJ2-1, with D possibly matching TRBD1 (5 bases). Looked up from germline, CDR1 is KGHSH and CDR2 is LQKENI. Trimming took 0 bases from V and 7 from J, leaving 13 bases between them. This CDR3 region has 15 residues.

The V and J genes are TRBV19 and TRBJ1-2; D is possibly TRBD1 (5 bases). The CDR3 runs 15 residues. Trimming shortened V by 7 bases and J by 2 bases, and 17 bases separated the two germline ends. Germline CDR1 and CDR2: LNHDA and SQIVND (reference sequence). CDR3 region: CASTIIRGDNYGYTF. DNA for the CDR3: TGTGCCAGTACTATCATACGGGGGGACAACTATGGCTACACCTTC.

CDR3: CATSTGTNYNEQFF. The CDR3 coding sequence is TGTGCCACCAGTACCGGGACTAACTACAATGAGCAGTTCTTC. V is TRBV15 and J is TRBJ2-1; 7 bases align to TRBD2. V was clipped by 6 bases and J by 3 bases; unmatched bases: 5. In germline, CDR1 is LNHNV, CDR2 YYDKDF (reference sequence). This CDR3 contains 14 residues.

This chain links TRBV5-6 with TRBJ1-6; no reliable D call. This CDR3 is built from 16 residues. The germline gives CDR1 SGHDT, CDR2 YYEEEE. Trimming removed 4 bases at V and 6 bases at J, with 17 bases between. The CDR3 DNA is TGTGCCAGCAGCCCCGCTCTGCAGCGATCTAATTCACCCCTCCACTTT. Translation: CASSPALQRSNSPLHF.

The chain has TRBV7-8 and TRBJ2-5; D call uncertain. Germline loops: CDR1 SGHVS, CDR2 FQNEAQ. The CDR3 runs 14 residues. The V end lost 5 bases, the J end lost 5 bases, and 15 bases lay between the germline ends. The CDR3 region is CASSQYSGVETQYF. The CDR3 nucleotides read TGTGCCAGCAGCCAATACAGTGGGGTTGAGACCCAGTACTTC. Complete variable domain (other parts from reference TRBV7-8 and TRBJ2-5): GAGVSQSPRYKVAKRGQDVALRCDPISGHVSLFWYQQALGQGPEFLTYFQNEAQLDKSGLPSDRFFAERPEGSVSTLKIQRTQQEDSAVYLCASSQYSGVETQYFGPGTRLLVL.

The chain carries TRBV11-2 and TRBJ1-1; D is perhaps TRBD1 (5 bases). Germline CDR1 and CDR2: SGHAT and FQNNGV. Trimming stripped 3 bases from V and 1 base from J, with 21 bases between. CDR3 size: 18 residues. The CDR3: CASSFISFFGTENTEAFF. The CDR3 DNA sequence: TGTGCCAGCAGCTTTATCTCTTTTTTCGGGACCGAGAACACTGAAGCTTTCTTT.

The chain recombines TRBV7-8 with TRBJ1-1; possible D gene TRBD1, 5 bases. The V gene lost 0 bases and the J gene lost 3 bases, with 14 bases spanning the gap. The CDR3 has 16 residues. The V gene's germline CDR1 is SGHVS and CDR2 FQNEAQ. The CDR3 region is CASSLASRGIYTEAFF. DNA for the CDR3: TGTGCCAGCAGCTTAGCGTCGAGGGGAATATACACTGAAGCTTTCTTT.

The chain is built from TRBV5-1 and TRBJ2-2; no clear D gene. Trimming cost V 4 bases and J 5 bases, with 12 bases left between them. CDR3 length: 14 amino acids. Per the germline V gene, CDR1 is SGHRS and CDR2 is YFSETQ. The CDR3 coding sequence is TGCGCCAGCAGCGATCCCAGTCTTACCGGGGAGCTGTTTTTT. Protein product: CASSDPSLTGELFF.

CDR3 residues: CASSPPPEGETQYF. In DNA form, the CDR3 reads TGTGCCAGCTCACCTCCCCCTGAAGGAGAGACCCAGTACTTC. This sequence joins TRBV18 and TRBJ2-5, with D uncertain. Germline-derived CDR1 and CDR2 are KGHSH and LQKENI. The V end lost 3 bases, the J end lost 4 bases, and 12 bases lay between the germline ends. This CDR3 is built from 14 residues.